Presented here are 28 T cell receptor beta chains from one specimen sequenced in a study of post-analysis software for immune sequencing data. These receptors' antigens are unknown. Unique molecular identifiers featured in each of the TCR beta cDNA libraries. TCRdb analysed the PCR reads with MiXCR anew, one entry per CDR3 protein. The sample yields about 560,000 distinct CDR3 sequences, about 44% seen once. Overall study results and limits: Among a few TRBV segments more frequent in patients than controls were TRBV5-6, TRBV5-1 and TRBV20-1.

The specimen was blood. Every receptor here comes from a girl under 18 with multiple sclerosis.

This chain uses TRBV12-3 or TRBV12-4 with TRBJ2-3; TRBD2 matches 9 bases. Losses at the gene ends were 6 bases for V and 3 bases for J; bases not matched to a gene: 4. The CDR3 runs 14 residues. This chain's CDR3 is CASSHSGRTDTQYF. In DNA form, the CDR3 reads TGTGCCAGCAGCCATAGCGGGAGAACAGATACGCAGTATTTT.

This clonotype has more than one count but fewer than ten. The chain uses TRBV6-2 or TRBV6-3 and TRBJ2-6; D is unclear. The germline V gene encodes CDR1 MNHEY and CDR2 SVGEGT. This CDR3 has 17 amino acids. With 2 bases removed from V and 2 bases from J, the gap between germline ends came to 13 bases. The CDR3 is CASSYHSSRTGANVLTF. Here the CDR3 DNA reads TGTGCCAGCAGTTACCACTCGAGCAGAACTGGGGCCAACGTCCTGACTTTC.

The chain couples TRBV5-1 to TRBJ2-7, with D possibly being TRBD1 (6 bases). Matching the DNA end better, TRBJ2-5 makes the J call doubtful. Germline V lookup: CDR1 SGHRS, CDR2 YFSETQ. This CDR3 region has 12 residues. For the CDR3, the DNA is TGCGCCAGCACCTCAGGGGTTGAGACCCAGTACTTC. This codes for CASTSGVETQYF.

The V gene is TRBV4-1, the J gene TRBJ2-7; D remains ambiguous. V lost 0 bases, J lost 0 bases, and 12 bases lay in between. The germline V gene has CDR1 MGHRA and CDR2 YSYEKL. The CDR3 has 16 residues. This chain's CDR3 is CASSQDHSPGSYEQYF. The CDR3 DNA reads TGCGCCAGCAGCCAAGATCATTCCCCAGGCTCCTACGAGCAGTACTTC.

The chain carries TRBV10-3 and TRBJ2-1; 11 bases agree with TRBD2. Germline loops: CDR1 ENHRY, CDR2 SYGVKD. This CDR3 is built from 18 residues. Germline trimming cut 4 bases from V and 0 bases from J; bases unmatched to any gene: 8. The CDR3: CAISVELAGVSSYNEQFF. CDR3 nucleotides: TGTGCCATCAGTGTGGAACTAGCGGGGGTAAGCTCCTACAATGAGCAGTTCTTC.

Points on this clonotype: The junction does not match germline at one end; this may be a read error. CDR3 sequence (DNA): TGTGCCATCGGTGAGTCAGAGGGGGGACAGTACTATGGCTACACCTTC. Its translation is CAIGESEGGQYYGYTF. The chain employs TRBV10-3 and TRBJ1-2; 7 positions agree with TRBD1. The CDR3 is made up of 16 amino acids. Per germline, CDR1 ENHRY and CDR2 SYGVKD.

This clonotype has only a few counts. This rearrangement joins TRBV6-5 to TRBJ2-7; possible D gene TRBD2, 6 bases. This CDR3 is built from 14 residues. Trimming cost V 7 bases and J 6 bases, with 19 bases left between them. Germline loops: CDR1 MNHEY, CDR2 SVGAGI. The DNA of the CDR3 is TGTGCCAGCACGCTGGGGGGAGGTCTCTTCGAGCAGTACTTC. Translated: CASTLGGGLFEQYF.

In this sample, this clonotype turned up a few times. The chain has TRBV4-1 and TRBJ1-2, with D possibly TRBD1 on 5 matching bases. Germline V CDR1 and CDR2: MGHRA, YSYEKL. This CDR3 is 16 amino acids long. V lost 1 base and J 6 bases, leaving 18 bases between the germline ends. CDR3 protein: CASSQAFGGIADGYTF. The CDR3 DNA reads TGCGCCAGCAGCCAAGCCTTCGGGGGTATCGCAGATGGCTACACCTTC.

The chain links TRBV24-1 to TRBJ2-6, with D uncertain. The CDR3 totals 13 residues. Trimming removed 3 bases from V and 5 bases from J, with 4 bases in between. In germline, CDR1 is KGHDR, CDR2 SFDVKD. CDR3 residues: CATSDTRANVLTF. DNA for the CDR3: TGTGCCACCAGTGATACCCGGGCCAACGTCCTGACTTTC.

The chain has TRBV15 and TRBJ2-4; no clear D. This CDR3 comprises 18 residues. Deletions cut 0 bases from V and 0 bases from J, with 15 bases between. In germline, CDR1 is LNHNV, CDR2 YYDKDF (reference sequence). CDR3 loop: CATSRDNPDIQAKNIQYF. CDR3 bases: TGTGCCACCAGCAGAGATAATCCCGACATACAAGCCAAAAACATTCAGTACTTC.

CDR3 region: CASSPGLVYSEQFF. DNA for the CDR3: TGTGCCAGCAGCCCAGGACTAGTATATAGTGAGCAGTTCTTC. The rearrangement uses TRBV27 and TRBJ2-1; 7 nucleotides agree with TRBD2. The CDR3 runs 14 residues. Germline CDR1 and CDR2: MNHEY and SMNVEV (reference sequence). Germline trimming cut 6 bases from V and 9 bases from J; bases unmatched to any gene: 11.

The chain joins TRBV12-3 or TRBV12-4 to TRBJ1-1; D not resolved. The CDR3 runs to 11 residues. Trimming pared 4 bases from V and 5 bases from J, leaving 5 bases between. The CDR3 coding sequence is TGTGCCAGCAGTTCCATTACTGAAGCTTTCTTT. This gives the protein CASSSITEAFF.

The sample holds a few counts of this clonotype. This chain links TRBV7-2 with TRBJ2-7; D remains unclear. The CDR3 is 16 amino acids. Trimming removed 1 base at V and 0 bases at J, with 13 bases between. From germline, CDR1 is SGHTA and CDR2 FQGNSA. The chain's CDR3 is CASSLVVVGSSYEQYF. CDR3 DNA: TGTGCCAGCAGCTTAGTTGTCGTCGGAAGCTCCTACGAGCAGTACTTC.

This clonotype was seen only a few times. The chain has TRBV11-3 and TRBJ1-2, with a possible D match to TRBD1 (5 bases). Germline V gene sequence: CDR1 SGHNT, CDR2 YENEEA. The V and J ends lost 5 bases and 0 bases respectively, with 13 bases between them. This CDR3 is 15 amino acids long. CDR3 bases: TGTGCCAGCAGCCTCCGGGACGCATCTAACTATGGCTACACCTTC. Residues: CASSLRDASNYGYTF.

This clonotype occurred a few times. The chain combines TRBV5-6 with TRBJ2-1; tentative D call: TRBD2 (5 bases). The CDR3 length is 15 residues. The V end lost 7 bases, the J end lost 5 bases, and 19 bases lay between the germline ends. Germline CDR1 SGHDT, CDR2 YYEEEE. CDR3 in amino acids: CASGRGSPIDNEQFF. The CDR3, as DNA: TGTGCCAGCGGACGAGGGAGCCCAATAGACAATGAGCAGTTCTTC.

This chain uses TRBV12-3 or TRBV12-4 with TRBJ2-1; D may match TRBD1 or TRBD2 (6 bases each). The CDR3 extends over 14 amino acids. The ends were cut back, 3 bases at V and 6 bases at J, with 12 bases in the middle. This CDR3 reads CASSLSGAGNEQFF. In DNA, the CDR3 is TGTGCCAGCAGTTTGTCGGGGGCGGGCAATGAGCAGTTCTTC.

This clonotype has more than one count but fewer than ten. This chain uses TRBV20-1 with TRBJ1-1; D gene uncertain. The germline V gene encodes CDR1 DFQATT and CDR2 SNEGSKA (reference sequence). The CDR3 runs 13 residues. Trimming removed 4 bases at V and 4 bases at J, with 13 bases between. The CDR3 spells CSATPGGGTEAFF. For the CDR3, the DNA is TGCAGTGCTACCCCTGGCGGAGGCACTGAAGCTTTCTTT.

In its sample, this clonotype was seen a few times. The chain couples TRBV29-1 to TRBJ2-6, with TRBD2 identical over 11 bases. The CDR3 covers 17 residues. V trimming: 7 bases; J trimming: 2 bases; junction bases outside the gene matches: 10. Germline V gives CDR1 SQVTM, CDR2 ANQGSEA. CDR3 in amino acids: CSAFETSGATGANVLTF. The CDR3 DNA reads as TGCAGCGCGTTCGAGACTAGCGGGGCCACTGGGGCCAACGTCCTGACTTTC. Complete variable domain (other parts from reference TRBV29-1 and TRBJ2-6): SAVISQKPSRDICQRGTSLTIQCQVDSQVTMMFWYRQQPGQSLTLIATANQGSEATYESGFVIDKFPISRPNLTFSTLTVSNMSPEDSSIYLCSAFETSGATGANVLTFGAGSRLTVL.

The gene calls are TRBV20-1 and TRBJ2-1; 7 nucleotides align to TRBD2. The CDR3 spans 14 residues. V lost 6 bases and J lost 9; bases outside the gene matches: 14. CDR1 is DFQATT, CDR2 SNEGSKA, per germline (reference sequence). The CDR3 loop reads CSAQGPSGVSEQFF. Here the CDR3 DNA reads TGCAGTGCACAAGGGCCTAGCGGAGTGAGTGAGCAGTTCTTC.

J is TRBJ2-5 and V is TRBV5-1; the match to TRBD2 covers 11 bases. CDR3 length: 15 residues. Trimming took 2 bases from V and 11 from J; bases not matched to a gene: 11. Germline lookup yields CDR1 SGHRS and CDR2 YFSETQ. CDR3 in amino acids: CASSLGSGRAEEQYF. Written as DNA, the CDR3 is TGCGCCAGCAGCTTAGGTAGCGGGAGGGCCGAGGAGCAGTACTTC.

This clonotype occurred a few times. The rearrangement uses TRBV5-1 and TRBJ1-2, with D possibly TRBD1 on 6 matching bases. The CDR3 loop spans 14 amino acids. Trimming cost V 4 bases and J 1 base, with 11 bases left between them. The germline V gene encodes CDR1 SGHRS and CDR2 YFSETQ. The CDR3: CASSVGQLNYGYTF. In DNA form, the CDR3 reads TGCGCCAGCAGCGTTGGACAGCTTAACTATGGCTACACCTTC.

This clonotype was counted many times. V usage is TRBV7-8 and J usage is TRBJ2-7; 7 positions agree with TRBD2. The trim removed 4 bases at V and 6 bases at J, leaving 3 bases unmatched. The CDR3 contains 12 residues. CDR1 is SGHVS and CDR2 is FQNEAQ in the germline V gene. CDR3 region: CASSSGLVEQYF. The CDR3 DNA reads as TGTGCCAGCAGCTCCGGACTAGTCGAGCAGTACTTC.

The chain joins TRBV7-9 to TRBJ2-5, with D possibly TRBD1 on 6 matching bases. The DNA matches TRBJ2-7 better at its end, which makes the J call doubtful. Germline V gives CDR1 SEHNR, CDR2 FQNEAQ (reference sequence). The CDR3 covers 15 residues. CDR3 DNA: TGTGCCAGCAGCTTAGGGGGCCCAGGGGTTTACGAGCAGTACTTC. Protein: CASSLGGPGVYEQYF.

In its sample, this clonotype was seen a few times. This chain links TRBV2 with TRBJ2-5; D tentatively reads TRBD1 or TRBD2 (5 bases each). The assigned J gene may be wrong: the sequence end matches TRBJ2-7 better. The CDR3 consists of 12 residues. Germline CDR1 reads SNHLY; CDR2 reads FYNNEI. The DNA of the CDR3 is TGTGCCAGCACCTTCGGGGACGGCGAGCAGTACTTC. Its protein is CASTFGDGEQYF.

This clonotype was detected a few times. The rearrangement uses TRBV28 and TRBJ2-7; D may be TRBD2 (6 bases). Trimming removed 5 bases at V and 0 bases at J, with 14 bases between. This CDR3 contains 15 residues. Per germline, CDR1 MDHEN and CDR2 SYDVKM. CDR3 DNA sequence: TGTGCCAGCAGTCCACAGCGGGTCGGCTCCTACGAGCAGTACTTC. This encodes CASSPQRVGSYEQYF.

V gene TRBV4-1 combines with J gene TRBJ2-7; 10 bases align to TRBD2. J lost 3 bases, V lost 3 bases, and 5 bases had no gene match. Looked up from germline, CDR1 is MGHRA and CDR2 is YSYEKL. This CDR3 is built from 15 residues. The CDR3 here is CASSQLAGAVYEQYF. The CDR3, as DNA: TGCGCCAGCAGCCAGCTAGCGGGGGCCGTCTACGAGCAGTACTTC.

This chain connects TRBV6-1 to TRBJ2-7; no reliable D call. The CDR3 contains 15 residues. Trimming removed 1 base at V and 2 bases at J, with 12 bases between. CDR1 and CDR2 (germline): MNHNS, SASEGT. The CDR3 protein is CASSEVVGTPYEQYF. CDR3 coding DNA: TGTGCCAGCAGTGAAGTAGTGGGCACCCCCTACGAGCAGTACTTC.

The CDR3 sequence: CASKTRSYNEQFF. CDR3 bases: TGTGCCAGCAAGACCAGGTCCTACAATGAGCAGTTCTTC. The chain has TRBV27 and TRBJ2-1; D is ambiguous. The germline V gene encodes CDR1 MNHEY and CDR2 SMNVEV (reference sequence). Trimming took off 7 bases at V and 1 base at J, with 8 bases between the two ends. The CDR3 contains 13 residues.